These 27 T cell receptor beta chains originate from one sample sequenced in a study of T cell clonality in common variable immunodeficiency. The repertoire was sequenced with immunoSEQ multiplex PCR; TCRdb's copy has only in-frame clones and lacks some. The record shows about 47,000 clones for this sample, with no singletons present. Material for sequencing was peripheral blood mononuclear cells. The receptors were sampled from a person aged 18 to 70 in good health.

This clone was seen ten or more times. The missing CDR3 end, 3 residues past where the read stops, is filled in from the germline J gene. The gene calls are TRBV5-4 and TRBJ2-1; 7 nucleotides align to TRBD1. CDR3 length: 13 amino acids. Germline V gene data show CDR1 as SGHNT and CDR2 as YYREEE (reference sequence). The junction had 1 base not matched to a gene; V was cut back by 3 bases and J by 4 bases. This chain's CDR3 is CASSSDRYNEQFF. The CDR3 bases that were read are TGTGCCAGCAGCTCGGACAGGTACAATGAG. Based on the CDR3 plus reference TRBV5-4 and TRBJ2-1, the full variable domain is ETGVTQSPTHLIKTRGQQVTLRCSSQSGHNTVSWYQQALGQGPQFIFQYYREEENGRGNFPPRFSGLQFPNYSSELNVNALELDDSALYLCASSSDRYNEQFFGPGTRLTVL.

Ten or more counts support this clone. The sequence runs out 3 residues before the end of the CDR3; the remainder is reconstructed from the germline J gene. The J gene is TRBJ2-7, the V gene TRBV28; 9 bases map to TRBD2. In germline, CDR1 is MDHEN, CDR2 SYDVKM. V lost 3 bases to trimming and J lost 1 base; unmatched junction nucleotides: 4. CDR3 size: 15 residues. The sequenced CDR3 bases are TGTGCCAGCAGTTTTAGCGGGAGCCCATCCTACGAG. Its translation: CASSFSGSPSYE. The whole CDR3 region reads CASSFSGSPSYEQYF.

This clone was found many times. With the read ending 3 residues before the CDR3 end, the germline J gene is used to fill in that end. J is TRBJ1-2 and V is TRBV5-6, with D possibly being TRBD1 (6 bases). Per the germline V gene, CDR1 is SGHDT and CDR2 is YYEEEE. Trimming shortened V by 4 bases and J by 1 base, and 14 bases separated the two germline ends. The CDR3 consists of 15 residues. The part of the CDR3 DNA that was read is TGTGCCAGCAGCCCCTCGAGAGGGGGTAACTATGGC. Translated: CASSPSRGGNYG. The CDR3 in full is CASSPSRGGNYGYTF.

This clone came up many times. The missing CDR3 end, 3 residues past where the read stops, is filled in from the germline J gene. This sequence joins TRBV5-1 and TRBJ1-1; D perhaps matches TRBD1 (6 bases). This CDR3 comprises 12 residues. Germline V gives CDR1 SGHRS, CDR2 YFSETQ. The CDR3 region is CASSFYQGEAFF. CDR3 bases read: TGCGCCAGCAGCTTTTACCAGGGGGAA.

In its sample, this clone was seen many times. The CDR3 end is not reached by the read, which stops 3 residues before it; the germline J gene fills it in. This chain uses TRBV5-1 with TRBJ2-3, with 7 bases matching TRBD1. CDR1 is SGHRS, CDR2 YFSETQ, per germline. The CDR3 is 15 residues long. J was trimmed by 2 bases and V by 3 bases; bases with no gene match: 6. The part of the CDR3 DNA that was read is TGCGCCAGCAGCTGGAGACAGGGAGACACAGATACG. This sequence encodes CASSWRQGDTDT. The complete CDR3 protein is CASSWRQGDTDTQYF.

Ten or more counts support this clone. Coverage ceases 3 residues before the CDR3 finishes, and the germline J gene fills in the end. The chain carries TRBV19 and TRBJ2-7, with D maybe TRBD1 (5 bases). The V gene's germline CDR1 is LNHDA and CDR2 SQIVND (reference sequence). Trimming took 7 bases from V and 0 from J, leaving 16 bases between them. This CDR3 has 15 amino acids. The DNA read from the CDR3 is TGTGCCAGTATGGAGAGTACAGGTCTCTCCTACGAG. This codes for CASMESTGLSYE. The entire CDR3 sequence reads CASMESTGLSYEQYF.

This clone has a count of ten or more. The read falls 3 residues short of the CDR3 end, and the missing part is taken from the germline J gene. V gene TRBV9 combines with J gene TRBJ2-2; TRBD2 agrees at 7 bases. Germline V gene sequence: CDR1 SGDLS, CDR2 YYNGEE. V lost 0 bases to trimming and J lost 4 bases; unmatched junction nucleotides: 3. The CDR3 is made up of 15 amino acids. Incomplete CDR3 DNA: TGTGCCAGCAGCGTAGGAAGGACTAGCACCGGGGAG. It translates to CASSVGRTSTGE. The whole CDR3 protein is CASSVGRTSTGELFF.

In its sample, this clone was seen many times. The read comes to an end 3 residues before the CDR3 does, leaving the germline J gene to fill in the end. This chain joins TRBV20-1 and TRBJ2-1; D may correspond to TRBD1 or TRBD2 (5 bases each). The V gene's germline CDR1 is DFQATT and CDR2 SNEGSKA (reference sequence). Trimming removed 1 base from V and 9 bases from J, with 16 bases in between. The CDR3 length is 14 residues. CDR3 amino acids: CSARAPRESTEQFF. CDR3 DNA, as far as it was read: TGCAGTGCTAGAGCCCCCAGGGAGAGCACTGAG.

This clone was picked up many times. The CDR3 extends 3 residues past the end of the read, so its final part is completed from the germline J gene. V is TRBV10-3 and J is TRBJ2-7; TRBD2 agrees at 10 bases. Germline V lookup: CDR1 ENHRY, CDR2 SYGVKD. The V gene end was trimmed by 3 bases and the J gene end by 4 bases; junction bases not matched to a gene: 12. The CDR3 is 17 residues long. The sequenced CDR3 bases are TGTGCCATCAGTGAACTCAGAGCGGGAGGGCCGGGGTACGAG. Translated, it gives CAISELRAGGPGYE. The whole CDR3 region reads CAISELRAGGPGYEQYF.

Ten or more counts support this clone. The sequenced fragment ends 3 residues before the CDR3 boundary, so the rest is inferred from the germline J gene. The chain uses TRBV10-1 and TRBJ2-6; 9 nucleotides align to TRBD1. CDR3 length: 17 residues. Trimming removed 6 bases from V and 4 bases from J; junction bases left unmatched: 10. In germline, CDR1 is WNHNN, CDR2 SYGVQD (reference sequence). The CDR3 loop reads CASSLRDRVSGANVLTF. The covered CDR3 bases are TGCGCCAGCAGCCTCCGGGACAGGGTCTCCGGGGCCAACGTC.

There are many counts of this clone. Read data end 3 residues before the CDR3 end; the end is taken from the germline J gene. The chain couples TRBV5-4 to TRBJ2-2; possible D gene TRBD2, 6 bases. Germline CDR1 is SGHNT and CDR2 is YYREEE (reference sequence). CDR3 length equals 16 residues. Trimming took 3 bases from V and 2 from J, leaving 14 bases between them. The covered CDR3 bases are TGTGCCAGCAGCTCCGGGGGAAACAGAAACACCGGGGAG. It is translated as CASSSGGNRNTGE. The entire CDR3 is CASSSGGNRNTGELFF.

This clone was counted ten times or more. The CDR3 is cut off 3 residues early in the read; its end comes from the germline J gene. This chain uses TRBV5-1 with TRBJ1-1; D ambiguous. The germline V and J ends were trimmed by 0 bases and 1 base, with 7 bases remaining between them. Germline V CDR1 and CDR2: SGHRS, YFSETQ. This CDR3 is 14 amino acids long. The CDR3 sequence is CASSLGPENTEAFF. The part of the CDR3 DNA that was read is TGCGCCAGCAGCTTGGGGCCTGAGAACACTGAA.

This clone was picked up many times. The CDR3 reads CASSLRWGQGRDQPQHF. The DNA read from the CDR3 is TGTGCCAGCAGCCTCCGATGGGGACAGGGGCGGGATCAGCCC. The V call is TRBV7-8, the J call TRBJ1-5; TRBD1 agrees at 10 bases. Read data end 3 residues before the CDR3 end; the end is taken from the germline J gene. J lost 5 bases, V lost 5 bases, and 12 bases had no gene match. This CDR3 spans 17 amino acids. Germline V gene lookup returns CDR1 SGHVS and CDR2 FQNEAQ.

This clone showed up many times. Read coverage stops 3 residues before the CDR3 terminus; the germline J gene supplies the remainder. The chain is built from TRBV7-9 and TRBJ2-2; 15 bases fit TRBD2. This CDR3 comprises 15 residues. Germline V gene data show CDR1 as SEHNR and CDR2 as FQNEAQ (reference sequence). Germline trimming cut 6 bases from V and 6 bases from J; bases unmatched to any gene: 2. CDR3 protein: CASSRTSGRAGELFF. CDR3 DNA (partial): TGTGCCAGCAGTAGGACTAGCGGGAGGGCCGGGGAG. Filled out from reference TRBV7-9 and TRBJ2-2, the complete variable domain reads DTGVSQNPRHKITKRGQNVTFRCDPISEHNRLYWYRQTLGQGPEFLTYFQNEAQLEKSRLLSDRFSAERPKGSFSTLEIQRTEQGDSAMYLCASSRTSGRAGELFFGEGSRLTVL.

This clone was recorded many times. The sequenced fragment ends 3 residues before the CDR3 boundary, so the rest is inferred from the germline J gene. The V gene is TRBV29-1, the J gene TRBJ2-7, with 10 bases matching TRBD2. This CDR3 region has 14 residues. V was clipped by 2 bases and J by 4 bases; unmatched bases: 5. Germline values: CDR1 SQVTM, CDR2 ANQGSEA. The CDR3 DNA, read in part, is TGCAGCGTTGAAAAACGTAGCGGGAGGTACGAG. This gives the protein CSVEKRSGRYE. Given in full, the CDR3 is CSVEKRSGRYEQYF.

This clone was observed at least ten times. Read coverage stops 3 residues before the CDR3 terminus; the germline J gene supplies the remainder. The chain carries TRBV9 and TRBJ2-1; 9 bases match TRBD2. The CDR3 totals 17 residues. Germline CDR1 reads SGDLS; CDR2 reads YYNGEE. V was pared by 0 bases and J by 7 bases, with 11 bases of the junction left unmatched. The CDR3 reads CASSVGGGGAMRNEQFF. Incomplete CDR3 DNA: TGTGCCAGCAGCGTAGGGGGCGGGGGGGCCATGAGGAATGAG.

This clone occurred many times. The read terminates 3 residues ahead of where the CDR3 ends, so the germline J gene completes it. The chain combines TRBV5-6 with TRBJ1-3, with D hard to call. Germline V gene sequence: CDR1 SGHDT, CDR2 YYEEEE. V lost 6 bases and J 7 bases, leaving 14 bases between the germline ends. The CDR3 runs 13 residues. CDR3 residues: CASTRADTNTIYF. CDR3 bases read: TGTGCCAGCACCAGAGCCGACACTAACACC.

At least ten counts were recorded for this clone. The CDR3 is cut off 3 residues early in the read; its end comes from the germline J gene. J is TRBJ2-5 and V is TRBV29-1; TRBD1 matches 9 bases. Germline V gene lookup returns CDR1 SQVTM and CDR2 ANQGSEA. The CDR3 is 13 amino acids. The junction had 8 bases not matched to a gene; V was cut back by 7 bases and J by 5 bases. CDR3: CSGNDRGEETQYF. The sequenced part of the CDR3 DNA is TGCAGCGGTAATGACAGGGGGGAGGAGACC.

There are many counts of this clone. The read finishes 3 residues shy of the CDR3 end, and the germline J gene is used to complete it. V is TRBV24-1 and J is TRBJ1-5; 8 positions match TRBD1. The CDR3 extends over 17 amino acids. Germline V gene sequence: CDR1 KGHDR, CDR2 SFDVKD. The V gene end was trimmed by 4 bases and the J gene end by 7 bases; junction bases not matched to a gene: 14. CDR3 sequence: CATSDPRSRGLGQPQHF. The sequenced part of the CDR3 DNA is TGTGCCACCAGTGACCCCCGGAGCAGGGGGCTGGGACAGCCC.

This clone has ten or more counts. The read ends 3 residues early relative to the CDR3; the germline J gene fills the gap. The chain is built from TRBV19 and TRBJ2-1, with 9 positions matching TRBD2. V shed 1 base and J 3 bases; nucleotides not matched to a gene: 7. CDR1 LNHDA and CDR2 SQIVND come from the germline V gene (reference sequence). The CDR3 is 17 amino acids. The CDR3 sequence is CASSIGFSGSDYNEQFF. Incomplete CDR3 DNA: TGTGCCAGTAGTATAGGGTTTAGCGGGAGCGACTACAATGAG.

Concerning this clone: The read stops 3 residues short of the end of the CDR3; the missing end is completed from the germline J gene. The rearrangement links TRBV19 to TRBJ1-1; no clear D gene. This CDR3 is built from 14 residues. The germline V gene encodes CDR1 LNHDA and CDR2 SQIVND (reference sequence). CDR3 DNA (partial): TGTGCCAGTAGTGGACTAGCGGGAGTTGAGACA. This codes for CASSGLAGVET. The whole CDR3 is CASSGLAGVETAFF.

This clone occurred a few times. The read gets to within 3 residues of the CDR3 end, and the germline J gene fills in the rest. The V gene is TRBV18, the J gene TRBJ2-4; 7 bases line up with TRBD1. In germline, CDR1 is KGHSH, CDR2 LQKENI. The CDR3 has 13 residues. The CDR3 here is CASSPGQIYGQYF. CDR3 DNA, as far as it was read: TGTGCCAGCTCCCCGGGACAGATCTATGGT.

This clone came up many times. Coverage ceases 3 residues before the CDR3 finishes, and the germline J gene fills in the end. The rearrangement uses TRBV19 and TRBJ1-1; a weak D match, TRBD1 (5 bases). The CDR3 consists of 13 residues. Trimming stripped 6 bases from V and 4 bases from J, with 12 bases between. From germline, CDR1 is LNHDA and CDR2 SQIVND (reference sequence). Here the CDR3 reads CASRRGAVTEAFF. The CDR3 DNA, read in part, is TGTGCCAGTAGGAGGGGTGCGGTCACTGAA.

This clone was found many times. The junction departs from the called germline gene at one end, perhaps through a read error. The read is 3 residues too short to cover the CDR3 end, so that end is filled in from the germline J gene. The chain joins TRBV5-1 to TRBJ2-2; 9 bases are a match to TRBD1. The germline V gene has CDR1 SGHRS and CDR2 YFSETQ. This CDR3 is 15 amino acids long. Partial CDR3 DNA: TGCGCCAGCAGTTTGGACAGGGGAAGAACCGGGGAG. It codes for CASSLDRGRTGE. In full, the CDR3 reads CASSLDRGRTGELFF.

In this sample, this clone turned up many times. CDR3 sequence: CASSFGKAQLYGYTF. The covered CDR3 bases are TGTGCCAGCAGCTTCGGAAAGGCCCAACTATATGGC. V and J are TRBV5-6 and TRBJ1-2, with D unresolved. The read is 3 residues too short to cover the CDR3 end, so that end is filled in from the germline J gene. Per germline, CDR1 SGHDT and CDR2 YYEEEE. The CDR3 has 15 residues. Trimming took off 2 bases at V and 5 bases at J, with 16 bases between the two ends. The full variable domain, with the rest looked up from reference TRBV5-6 and TRBJ1-2, is DAGVTQSPTHLIKTRGQQVTLRCSPKSGHDTVSWYQQALGQGPQFIFQYYEEEERQRGNFPDRFSGHQFPNYSSELNVNALLLGDSALYLCASSFGKAQLYGYTFGSGTRLTVV.

This clone was counted ten times or more. Coverage ceases 3 residues before the CDR3 finishes, and the germline J gene fills in the end. This sequence joins TRBV4-1 and TRBJ2-5; possible D gene TRBD2, 5 bases. V was pared by 4 bases and J by 0 bases, with 18 bases between. CDR1 and CDR2 (germline): MGHRA, YSYEKL. The CDR3 is 17 amino acids. CDR3 DNA, as far as it was read: TGCGCCAGCAGCCCGCTAACCCAAGTGCGGGACCAAGAGACC. Translated, it gives CASSPLTQVRDQET. The CDR3 in full is CASSPLTQVRDQETQYF.

This clone was seen repeatedly, ten times or more. From the germline J gene comes the end of the CDR3, since the read stops 3 residues before it. This chain links TRBV20-1 with TRBJ1-5, with unresolved D. Germline CDR1 is DFQATT and CDR2 is SNEGSKA (reference sequence). CDR3 size: 12 residues. The ends were cut back, 3 bases at V and 7 bases at J, with 10 bases in the middle. CDR3 DNA, as far as it was read: TGCAGTGCTAGGAGAAGCGGACAGCCC. Translated: CSARRSGQP. The CDR3 as a whole reads CSARRSGQPQHF.